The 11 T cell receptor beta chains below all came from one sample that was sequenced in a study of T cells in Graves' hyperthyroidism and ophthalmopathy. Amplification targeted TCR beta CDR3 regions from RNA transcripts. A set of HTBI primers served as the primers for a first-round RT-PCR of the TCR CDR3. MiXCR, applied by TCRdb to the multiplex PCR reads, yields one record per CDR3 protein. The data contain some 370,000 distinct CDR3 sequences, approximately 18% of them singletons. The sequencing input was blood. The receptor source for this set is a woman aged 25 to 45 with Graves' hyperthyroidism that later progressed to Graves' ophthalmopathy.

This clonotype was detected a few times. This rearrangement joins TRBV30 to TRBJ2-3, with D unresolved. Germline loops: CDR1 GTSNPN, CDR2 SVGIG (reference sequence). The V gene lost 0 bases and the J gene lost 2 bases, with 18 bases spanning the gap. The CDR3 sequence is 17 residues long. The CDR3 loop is CAWSVGLALGYTDTQYF. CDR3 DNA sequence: TGTGCCTGGAGTGTAGGTTTAGCTCTGGGATACACAGATACGCAGTATTTT.

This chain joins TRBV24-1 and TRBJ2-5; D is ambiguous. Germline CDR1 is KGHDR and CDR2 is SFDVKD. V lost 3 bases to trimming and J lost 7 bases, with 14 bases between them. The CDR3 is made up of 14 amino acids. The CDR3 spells CATSDPAKGGTQYF. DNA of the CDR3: TGTGCCACCAGTGATCCCGCTAAAGGTGGGACCCAGTACTTC.

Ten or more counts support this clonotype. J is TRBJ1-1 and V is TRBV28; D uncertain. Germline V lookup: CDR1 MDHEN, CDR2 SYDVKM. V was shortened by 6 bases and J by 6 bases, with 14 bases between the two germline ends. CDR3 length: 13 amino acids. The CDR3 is CASRRYSRAEAFF. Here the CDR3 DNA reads TGTGCCAGCAGGAGGTACTCGAGGGCTGAAGCTTTCTTT.

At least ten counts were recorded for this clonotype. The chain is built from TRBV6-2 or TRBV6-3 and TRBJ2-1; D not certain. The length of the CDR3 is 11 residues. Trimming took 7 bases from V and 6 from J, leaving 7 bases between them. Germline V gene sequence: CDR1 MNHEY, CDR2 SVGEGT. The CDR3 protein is CASTSVNEQFF. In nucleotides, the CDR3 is TGTGCCAGCACCTCGGTCAATGAGCAGTTCTTC.

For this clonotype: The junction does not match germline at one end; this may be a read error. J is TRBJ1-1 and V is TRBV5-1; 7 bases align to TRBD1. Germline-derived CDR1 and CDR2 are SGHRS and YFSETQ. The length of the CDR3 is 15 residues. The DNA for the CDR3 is TGCGCCAGCAGATTGGCAGGGGGGGGGCTCGACGAAGCTTTCTTT. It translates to CASRLAGGGLDEAFF.

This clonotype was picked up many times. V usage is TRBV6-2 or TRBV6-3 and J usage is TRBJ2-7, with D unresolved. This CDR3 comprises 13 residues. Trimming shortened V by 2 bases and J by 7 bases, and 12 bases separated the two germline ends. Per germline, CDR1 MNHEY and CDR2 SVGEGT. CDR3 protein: CASSYTRTGEQYF. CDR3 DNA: TGTGCCAGCAGTTACACCCGGACGGGTGAGCAGTACTTC.

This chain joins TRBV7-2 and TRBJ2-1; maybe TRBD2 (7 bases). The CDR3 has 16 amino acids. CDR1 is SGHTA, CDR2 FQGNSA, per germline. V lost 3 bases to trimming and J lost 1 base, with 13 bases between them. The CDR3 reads CASSFRGGASYNEQFF. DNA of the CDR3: TGTGCCAGCAGCTTCCGTGGGGGGGCATCCTACAATGAGCAGTTCTTC.

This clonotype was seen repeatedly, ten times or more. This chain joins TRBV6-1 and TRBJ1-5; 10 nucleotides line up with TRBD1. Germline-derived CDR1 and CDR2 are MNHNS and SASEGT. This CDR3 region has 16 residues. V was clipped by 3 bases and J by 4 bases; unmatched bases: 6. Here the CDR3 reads CASSDRTGGVNQPQHF. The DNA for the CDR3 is TGTGCCAGCAGTGACCGGACAGGGGGTGTGAATCAGCCCCAGCATTTT.

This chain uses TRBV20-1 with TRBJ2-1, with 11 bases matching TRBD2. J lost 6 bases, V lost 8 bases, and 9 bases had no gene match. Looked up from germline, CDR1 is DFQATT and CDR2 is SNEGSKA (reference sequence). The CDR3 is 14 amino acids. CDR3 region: CSPPLAGGRNEQFF. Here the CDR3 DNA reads TGCAGTCCCCCGCTAGCGGGGGGACGCAATGAGCAGTTCTTC.

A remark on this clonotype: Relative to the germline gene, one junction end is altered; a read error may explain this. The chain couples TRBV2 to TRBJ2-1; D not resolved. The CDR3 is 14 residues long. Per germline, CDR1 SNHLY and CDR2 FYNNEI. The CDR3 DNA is TGTGCCAGCAGAGAAGCTAGCTCCTACAATGAGCAGTTCTTC. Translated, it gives CASREASSYNEQFF.

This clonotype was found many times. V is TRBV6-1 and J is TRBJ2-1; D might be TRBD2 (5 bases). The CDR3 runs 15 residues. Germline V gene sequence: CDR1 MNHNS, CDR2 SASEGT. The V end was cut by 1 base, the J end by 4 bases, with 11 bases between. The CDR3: CASSEEAGGYNEQFF. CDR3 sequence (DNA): TGTGCCAGCAGTGAAGAGGCAGGAGGTTACAATGAGCAGTTCTTC.